These 25 T cell receptor beta chains originate from one sample sequenced in a study of cytomegalovirus exposure and HLA in healthy donors. A multiplex PCR was run with 60 Vbeta primers and 13 Jbeta primers. The data were produced by immunoSEQ multiplex PCR, yet TCRdb's version contains in-frame clones alone and is incomplete. The table lists just over 150,000 clones, with approximately 2% in the top ten. What was sequenced was PBMCs. These TCRs come from a man aged 25 to 40 in good health and CMV-seronegative.

The chain combines TRBV6-5 with TRBJ1-4; 8 nucleotides line up with TRBD1. Germline V CDR1 and CDR2: MNHEY, SVGAGI. The CDR3 spans 16 residues. With 5 bases clipped from V and 3 bases from J, the junction kept 8 bases outside the gene matches. The CDR3 protein is CASSNWTGRANEKLFF. The CDR3, as DNA: TGTGCCAGCAGTAACTGGACAGGGCGAGCTAATGAAAAACTGTTTTTT.

The chain uses TRBV2 and TRBJ2-3; no clear D. Trimming cost V 1 base and J 3 bases, with 8 bases left between them. The CDR3 is 14 amino acids. Germline CDR1 SNHLY, CDR2 FYNNEI. This CDR3 reads CASSEVARTDTQYF. CDR3 DNA: TGTGCCAGCAGTGAAGTTGCGAGGACAGATACGCAGTATTTT.

CDR3 sequence reads: CSAYRDPEAFF. In nucleotides, the CDR3 is TGCAGTGCTTACAGGGATCCTGAAGCTTTCTTT. V usage is TRBV20-1 and J usage is TRBJ1-1; a weak D match, TRBD1 (6 bases). This CDR3 has 11 amino acids. Between the trimmed V and J ends, which lost 5 bases and 6 bases, there was a span of 10 bases. CDR1 is DFQATT and CDR2 is SNEGSKA in the germline V gene (reference sequence).

V usage is TRBV18 and J usage is TRBJ2-7; TRBD1 aligns across 7 bases. V was clipped by 0 bases and J by 3 bases; unmatched bases: 5. Germline-derived CDR1 and CDR2 are KGHSH and LQKENI. The CDR3 sequence is 15 residues long. CDR3 coding DNA: TGTGCCAGCTCACCACCGATGAGGACAGGCTACGAGCAGTACTTC. Encoded protein: CASSPPMRTGYEQYF.

The chain recombines TRBV9 with TRBJ2-7; the match to TRBD1 covers 9 bases. CDR1 and CDR2 (germline): SGDLS, YYNGEE. V trimming: 3 bases; J trimming: 3 bases; junction bases outside the gene matches: 4. The CDR3 runs to 14 residues. In DNA form, the CDR3 reads TGTGCCAGCAGCGGGACAGGGGACTTCTACGAGCAGTACTTC. Protein product: CASSGTGDFYEQYF.

V usage is TRBV5-1 and J usage is TRBJ2-1; the match to TRBD2 covers 10 bases. Trimming removed 2 bases from V and 6 bases from J; junction bases left unmatched: 8. From germline, CDR1 is SGHRS and CDR2 YFSETQ. This CDR3 has 16 residues. This CDR3 is CASSLIAGGSANEQFF. The DNA of the CDR3 is TGCGCCAGCAGCTTAATAGCGGGAGGTTCGGCCAATGAGCAGTTCTTC.

CDR3 sequence reads: CASTGGEGAFF. CDR3 DNA sequence: TGTGCCAGCACGGGAGGGGAGGGAGCTTTCTTT. The chain uses TRBV27 and TRBJ1-1, with D tentatively TRBD1 (5 bases). This CDR3 comprises 11 residues. The germline V gene encodes CDR1 MNHEY and CDR2 SMNVEV (reference sequence). V was trimmed by 7 bases and J by 10 bases, leaving 13 bases between them.

The genes are TRBV5-5 and TRBJ1-5; D not resolved. The V gene lost 4 bases and the J gene lost 4 bases, with 9 bases spanning the gap. Germline CDR1 is SGHKS and CDR2 is YYEKEE (reference sequence). This CDR3 is 13 amino acids long. The CDR3: CASSLARNQPQHF. The CDR3 DNA reads TGTGCCAGCAGCCTTGCGAGGAATCAGCCCCAGCATTTT.

The V and J genes are TRBV6-5 and TRBJ1-2; 8 nucleotides match TRBD1. Germline-derived CDR1 and CDR2 are MNHEY and SVGAGI. J lost 8 bases, V lost 6 bases, and 8 bases had no gene match. This CDR3 contains 13 residues. In DNA, the CDR3 is TGTGCCAGCAGGGAACGGACAGGGAAGGGCTACACCTTC. This gives the protein CASRERTGKGYTF.

The rearrangement links TRBV1 to TRBJ2-7; TRBD2 was called by the table and not checked on the DNA. TRBV1 is a pseudogene segment. CDR3 size: 16 residues. The CDR3 loop is CTSSQESRWRSYEQYF. Here the CDR3 DNA reads TGCACCAGCAGCCAAGAGTCAAGATGGAGAAGCTACGAGCAGTACTTC.

The chain recombines TRBV6-1 with TRBJ1-2; unclear D gene. The germline V gene has CDR1 MNHNS and CDR2 SASEGT. V dropped 3 bases and J dropped 3 bases, with 5 bases sitting between them. The CDR3 covers 12 residues. CDR3 coding DNA: TGTGCCAGCAGTGACTTCGACTATGGCTACACCTTC. Its translation: CASSDFDYGYTF.

Notes on this clone: At the DNA level, this CDR3 is encoded by other sequences in the same sample as well. J is TRBJ2-7 and V is TRBV5-1, with a weak D call TRBD1 (6 bases). The CDR3 has 14 amino acids. Trimming took off 2 bases at V and 1 base at J, with 10 bases between the two ends. The germline gives CDR1 SGHRS, CDR2 YFSETQ. The chain's CDR3 is CASSLGQPSYEQYF. As DNA, the CDR3 is TGCGCCAGCAGCTTAGGACAGCCTTCCTACGAGCAGTACTTC. Based on the CDR3 plus reference TRBV5-1 and TRBJ2-7, the full variable domain is KAGVTQTPRYLIKTRGQQVTLSCSPISGHRSVSWYQQTPGQGLQFLFEYFSETQRNKGNFPGRFSGRQFSNSRSEMNVSTLELGDSALYLCASSLGQPSYEQYFGPGTRLTVT.

The chain is built from TRBV30 and TRBJ1-4; D ambiguous. This CDR3 has 13 amino acids. CDR1 is GTSNPN, CDR2 SVGIG, per germline (reference sequence). Deletions cut 5 bases from V and 8 bases from J, with 15 bases between. The CDR3 reads CAWGDLDGEKLFF. CDR3 nucleotide sequence: TGTGCCTGGGGAGACCTAGATGGGGAAAAACTGTTTTTT.

This chain connects TRBV18 to TRBJ1-2; 11 bases fit TRBD1. CDR1 and CDR2 (germline): KGHSH, LQKENI. This CDR3 region has 17 residues. With 3 bases clipped from V and 4 bases from J, the junction kept 10 bases outside the gene matches. The CDR3, as DNA: TGTGCCAGCTCACCCCAGGGACAGGGGGATTCCTTCTATGGCTACACCTTC. Amino acid sequence: CASSPQGQGDSFYGYTF.

The gene calls are TRBV9 and TRBJ2-5; 7 positions match TRBD1. The length of the CDR3 is 15 residues. V was pared by 0 bases and J by 5 bases, with 7 bases of the junction left unmatched. Germline CDR1 and CDR2: SGDLS and YYNGEE. This CDR3 reads CASSVGGQQGETQYF. CDR3 nucleotides: TGTGCCAGCAGCGTAGGGGGACAGCAGGGTGAGACCCAGTACTTC.

This chain connects TRBV2 to TRBJ1-2, with unresolved D. Trimming shortened V by 3 bases and J by 2 bases, and 7 bases separated the two germline ends. This CDR3 has 13 amino acids. The germline CDR1 and CDR2 sequences are SNHLY and FYNNEI. CDR3 bases: TGTGCCAGCAGTGATTCAGGCAACTATGGCTACACCTTC. It codes for CASSDSGNYGYTF.

J is TRBJ1-2 and V is TRBV11-1; D gene ambiguous. V lost 1 base and J 0 bases, leaving 6 bases between the germline ends. There are 14 residues in the CDR3. The germline V gene has CDR1 SGHAT and CDR2 FQDESV (reference sequence). The CDR3 DNA reads TGTGCCAGCAGCTTAGGCGGTCCTAACTATGGCTACACCTTC. Translation gives CASSLGGPNYGYTF.

The CDR3, as DNA: TGCGCCAGCAGCCAATCGAGCCCGGGGGGGGAAATTGCACCCCTCCACTTT. Protein product: CASSQSSPGGEIAPLHF. The chain uses TRBV4-3 and TRBJ1-6; the D gene is possibly TRBD1 (5 bases). The germline V gene has CDR1 LGHNA and CDR2 YSLEER. Trimming pared 2 bases from V and 11 bases from J, leaving 22 bases between. The CDR3 has 17 amino acids.

V usage is TRBV29-1 and J usage is TRBJ2-5; 7 bases are shared with TRBD2. V gave up 4 bases and J gave up 3 bases; unmatched junction bases: 5. CDR3 size: 13 residues. CDR1 and CDR2 (germline): SQVTM, ANQGSEA. The CDR3 DNA follows: TGCAGCGTTGTGGGGGGGTATAAAGAGACCCAGTACTTC. Translated, it gives CSVVGGYKETQYF. Full variable domain (outside the CDR3, taken from reference TRBV29-1 and TRBJ2-5): SAVISQKPSRDICQRGTSLTIQCQVDSQVTMMFWYRQQPGQSLTLIATANQGSEATYESGFVIDKFPISRPNLTFSTLTVSNMSPEDSSIYLCSVVGGYKETQYFGPGTRLLVL.

The chain couples TRBV6-5 to TRBJ1-1; no reliable D call. V lost 4 bases to trimming and J lost 0 bases, with 9 bases between them. The CDR3 covers 14 residues. Looked up from germline, CDR1 is MNHEY and CDR2 is SVGAGI. The CDR3: CASSSQSLNTEAFF. The CDR3 nucleotides are TGTGCCAGCAGTTCACAGAGCTTGAACACTGAAGCTTTCTTT.

The chain couples TRBV7-8 to TRBJ2-7; no clear D gene. The CDR3 has 12 residues. Trimming cost V 1 base and J 2 bases, with 3 bases left between them. The germline CDR1 and CDR2 sequences are SGHVS and FQNEAQ. Written as DNA, the CDR3 is TGTGCCAGCAGCTTAGAGCCCTACGAGCAGTACTTC. Its translation is CASSLEPYEQYF.

The chain carries TRBV11-2 and TRBJ1-1, with D possibly TRBD1 on 5 matching bases. The CDR3 length is 17 residues. Germline-derived CDR1 and CDR2 are SGHAT and FQNNGV. Trimming pared 6 bases from V and 0 bases from J, leaving 20 bases between. CDR3 amino acids: CASSFSGGALLNTEAFF. The CDR3 DNA is TGTGCCAGCAGTTTTTCGGGAGGGGCCCTACTGAACACTGAAGCTTTCTTT.

The gene calls are TRBV18 and TRBJ2-7; the match to TRBD1 covers 7 bases. CDR3 length: 14 amino acids. J lost 4 bases, V lost 1 base, and 4 bases had no gene match. Germline lookup yields CDR1 KGHSH and CDR2 LQKENI. CDR3 loop: CASSPQGAWYEQYF. In DNA form, the CDR3 reads TGTGCCAGCTCACCACAGGGGGCCTGGTACGAGCAGTACTTC. Filled out from reference TRBV18 and TRBJ2-7, the complete variable domain reads NAGVMQNPRHLVRRRGQEARLRCSPMKGHSHVYWYRQLPEEGLKFMVYLQKENIIDESGMPKERFSAEFPKEGPSILRIQQVVRGDSAAYFCASSPQGAWYEQYFGPGTRLTVT.

This rearrangement joins TRBV5-1 to TRBJ2-7; possible D gene TRBD1, 6 bases. Trimming left V 0 bases short and J 2 bases short, with 12 bases between. Germline-derived CDR1 and CDR2 are SGHRS and YFSETQ. CDR3 length: 15 amino acids. CDR3 region: CASSLGGQVAYEQYF. The CDR3 DNA follows: TGCGCCAGCAGCTTGGGGGGACAAGTGGCCTACGAGCAGTACTTC. Looking up the rest from reference TRBV5-1 and TRBJ2-7 gives the full variable domain: KAGVTQTPRYLIKTRGQQVTLSCSPISGHRSVSWYQQTPGQGLQFLFEYFSETQRNKGNFPGRFSGRQFSNSRSEMNVSTLELGDSALYLCASSLGGQVAYEQYFGPGTRLTVT.

This rearrangement joins TRBV7-8 to TRBJ2-5, with 9 positions matching TRBD1. The CDR3 extends over 12 amino acids. Germline assignment: CDR1 SGHVS and CDR2 FQNEAQ. Trimming at V came to 4 bases and at J to 8 bases, leaving 2 bases not matched to a gene. CDR3 residues: CASSSGQGTQYF. The CDR3 bases are TGTGCCAGCAGCTCGGGACAGGGCACCCAGTACTTC.